One and the same sample provided the 32 T cell receptor beta chains below, sequenced in a study of blood T cell repertoires in COVID-19. This table comes from immunoSEQ multiplex PCR, and its TCRdb copy is limited to in-frame clones, with some not included. The data show roughly 190,000 clones, approximately 85% seen once. Sample: peripheral blood. These receptors originate from a woman aged 55-75 years with acute or convalescent COVID-19.

CDR3 DNA sequence: TGTGCCAGCTCACCTGTAGCGGGAGCCTACGAGCAGTACGTC. It encodes CASSPVAGAYEQYV. The chain carries TRBV18 and TRBJ2-7, with 9 bases aligning to TRBD2. V was clipped by 3 bases and J by 2 bases; unmatched bases: 2. CDR3 length equals 14 residues. Germline CDR1 and CDR2: KGHSH and LQKENI.

The J gene is TRBJ1-3, the V gene TRBV5-6; the D is unclear. Germline CDR1 SGHDT, CDR2 YYEEEE. The CDR3 totals 14 residues. The V end lost 4 bases, the J end lost 8 bases, and 16 bases lay between the germline ends. This CDR3 is CASSTGHSRDTIYF. For the CDR3, the DNA is TGTGCCAGCAGCACCGGCCATTCGCGGGACACCATATATTTT. The full variable domain, rest sourced from reference TRBV5-6 and TRBJ1-3, is DAGVTQSPTHLIKTRGQQVTLRCSPKSGHDTVSWYQQALGQGPQFIFQYYEEEERQRGNFPDRFSGHQFPNYSSELNVNALLLGDSALYLCASSTGHSRDTIYFGEGSWLTVV.

The sample holds one count of this clone. The gene calls are TRBV2 and TRBJ1-5; 10 nucleotides line up with TRBD1. The J segment lost 6 bases and the V segment lost 7 bases, leaving 9 bases of the junction unmatched. The length of the CDR3 is 15 residues. In germline, CDR1 is SNHLY, CDR2 FYNNEI. DNA for the CDR3: TGTGCCAGCAACGACAGGGGGCTGTTTGGTCAGCCCCAGCATTTT. It encodes CASNDRGLFGQPQHF.

The rearrangement joins TRBV28 to TRBJ1-2; 7 bases agree with TRBD1. V was clipped by 7 bases and J by 3 bases; unmatched bases: 5. The CDR3 sequence is 13 residues long. CDR1 is MDHEN and CDR2 is SYDVKM in the germline V gene. The CDR3 DNA follows: TGTGCCAGCAATCAGGGGGACTACTATGGCTACACCTTC. This codes for CASNQGDYYGYTF.

V gene TRBV28 combines with J gene TRBJ1-6; D possibly corresponds to TRBD1 (5 bases). Trimming removed 4 bases at V and 14 bases at J, with 18 bases between. The CDR3 covers 14 residues. CDR1 is MDHEN and CDR2 is SYDVKM in the germline V gene. The CDR3: CASSSSAGERTLHF. The CDR3 coding sequence is TGTGCCAGCAGTTCCTCGGCGGGGGAGAGGACCCTCCACTTT.

The V gene is TRBV27, the J gene TRBJ2-3; 7 bases map to TRBD1. The trim removed 7 bases at V and 9 bases at J, leaving 4 bases unmatched. The CDR3 totals 11 residues. CDR1 and CDR2 from the germline V gene are MNHEY and SMNVEV (reference sequence). CDR3 bases: TGTGCCAGCAAACAGGGGAACACGCAGTATTTT. Translation: CASKQGNTQYF.

In its sample, this clone was seen once. The V gene is TRBV19, the J gene TRBJ1-2; D remains unclear. V lost 3 bases to trimming and J lost 2 bases, with 13 bases between them. This CDR3 has 15 residues. Looked up from germline, CDR1 is LNHDA and CDR2 is SQIVND (reference sequence). The DNA for the CDR3 is TGTGCCAGTAGTATTTCCTCTTCGGGAAACTATGGCTACACCTTC. Amino acids: CASSISSSGNYGYTF.

The count of this clone is one. The chain is built from TRBV9 and TRBJ2-2; the match to TRBD2 covers 12 bases. With 2 bases clipped from V and 1 base from J, the junction kept 3 bases outside the gene matches. This CDR3 is 17 amino acids long. Germline CDR1 reads SGDLS; CDR2 reads YYNGEE. The CDR3 region has the DNA TGTGCCAGCAGCGTTCTAGCGGGAGGGAAGAACACCGGGGAGCTGTTTTTT. This encodes CASSVLAGGKNTGELFF.

V usage is TRBV9 and J usage is TRBJ1-1; D is unresolved. Germline V lookup: CDR1 SGDLS, CDR2 YYNGEE. Trimming removed 4 bases from V and 4 bases from J, with 14 bases in between. CDR3 length: 14 residues. The CDR3 sequence: CASSPRPEGTEAFF. For the CDR3, the DNA is TGTGCCAGCAGCCCCCGACCCGAGGGCACTGAAGCTTTCTTT.

CDR3 nucleotide sequence: TGTGCCAGCAGCTTCGAGCAAAACTATGGCTACACCTTC. Protein sequence: CASSFEQNYGYTF. The chain joins TRBV11-3 to TRBJ1-2; D uncertain. Germline V CDR1 and CDR2: SGHNT, YENEEA. The CDR3 has 13 amino acids. The V end was cut by 3 bases, the J end by 2 bases, with 7 bases between.

The table lists this clone with a count of one. The chain combines TRBV5-1 with TRBJ1-1, with unresolved D. With 4 bases removed from V and 10 bases from J, the gap between germline ends came to 17 bases. This CDR3 has 13 amino acids. From germline, CDR1 is SGHRS and CDR2 YFSETQ. CDR3 bases: TGCGCCAGCAGCCCCGGGTCCGGGGAAAGAGCTTTCTTT. It is translated as CASSPGSGERAFF.

This chain connects TRBV7-9 to TRBJ1-4; 10 nucleotides line up with TRBD1. Trimming took 5 bases from V and 5 from J; bases not matched to a gene: 2. This CDR3 spans 14 amino acids. Germline V gives CDR1 SEHNR, CDR2 FQNEAQ (reference sequence). CDR3 protein: CASSLTGGNEKLFF. DNA of the CDR3: TGTGCCAGCAGCCTGACAGGGGGCAATGAAAAACTGTTTTTT.

V and J are TRBV9 and TRBJ2-3; possible D gene TRBD1, 8 bases. CDR1 SGDLS and CDR2 YYNGEE come from the germline V gene. V was pared by 4 bases and J by 4 bases, with 19 bases between. This CDR3 contains 16 residues. Here the CDR3 DNA reads TGTGCCAGCAGCACAGGGGGACGGGAGGCGGCAGATACGCAGTATTTT. Residues: CASSTGGREAADTQYF.

The chain recombines TRBV28 with TRBJ2-3; perhaps TRBD1 as D (6 bases). The CDR3 spans 14 residues. The V and J ends lost 7 bases and 2 bases respectively, with 13 bases between them. CDR1 and CDR2 from the germline V gene are MDHEN and SYDVKM. The CDR3 sequence: CASKGTGTTDTQYF. CDR3 in DNA: TGTGCCAGCAAAGGAACAGGGACCACAGATACGCAGTATTTT.

This rearrangement joins TRBV18 to TRBJ2-1; 7 bases map to TRBD2. The V segment lost 3 bases and the J segment 9 bases; nucleotides outside the gene matches: 5. Germline CDR1 is KGHSH and CDR2 is LQKENI. This CDR3 spans 13 amino acids. The CDR3 bases are TGTGCCAGCTCACCGGCCGGCGGGGGTGAGCAGTTCTTC. Its protein product is CASSPAGGGEQFF.

V and J are TRBV19 and TRBJ1-2; TRBD1 might be the D (5 bases). The CDR3 has 12 residues. Trimming pared 10 bases from V and 0 bases from J, leaving 9 bases between. Per the germline V gene, CDR1 is LNHDA and CDR2 is SQIVND (reference sequence). The CDR3 DNA sequence: TGTGCCACCGTCAGGGCTAACTATGGCTACACCTTC. Translation gives CATVRANYGYTF.

This clone was seen just once. This sequence joins TRBV4-1 and TRBJ1-1; weak D call: TRBD1 (5 bases). CDR1 MGHRA and CDR2 YSYEKL come from the germline V gene. The CDR3 runs 17 residues. Trimming cost V 0 bases and J 6 bases, with 20 bases left between them. The CDR3 reads CASSQDLRAGRIPEAFF. The CDR3 DNA follows: TGCGCCAGCAGCCAAGATCTTCGGGCAGGGAGGATCCCTGAAGCTTTCTTT.

This rearrangement joins TRBV28 to TRBJ1-4; D perhaps matches TRBD1 (5 bases). The CDR3 length is 16 residues. Trimming pared 5 bases from V and 2 bases from J, leaving 15 bases between. CDR1 MDHEN and CDR2 SYDVKM come from the germline V gene. In DNA form, the CDR3 reads TGTGCCAGCAGTCCGGCTGGGGCACGGACTAATGAAAAACTGTTTTTT. Translated: CASSPAGARTNEKLFF.

The rearrangement joins TRBV18 to TRBJ2-7, with 10 bases fitting TRBD2. Unmatched junction bases numbered 15, after V lost 1 base and J lost 12 bases. Per the germline V gene, CDR1 is KGHSH and CDR2 is LQKENI. This CDR3 contains 16 residues. The CDR3 is CASSPLASGGRSGTYF. DNA of the CDR3: TGTGCCAGCTCACCACTCGCTAGCGGGGGCCGTTCGGGGACGTACTTC.

This clone was observed a few times. The chain joins TRBV21-1 to TRBJ1-5. TRBV21-1 is listed as a pseudogene. The CDR3 has 12 residues. Here the CDR3 reads CASSLGVQPQHF. As DNA, the CDR3 is TGTGCCAGCAGCCTTGGAGTTCAGCCCCAGCATTTT.

Points on this clone: A read error may account for a junction end that differs from germline. The sample carries other DNA sequences with the same CDR3. J is TRBJ2-5 and V is TRBV28; the match to TRBD2 covers 7 bases. Germline V CDR1 and CDR2: MDHEN, SYDVKM. The CDR3 runs to 11 residues. CDR3 DNA sequence: TGTGCCAGCAGTACGCGGGAGACTCAGTACTTC. This gives the protein CASSTRETQYF.

This clone was found once. The gene calls are TRBV7-9 and TRBJ1-3; 7 positions match TRBD1. V dropped 0 bases and J dropped 9; count of bases not matched to a gene: 8. The CDR3 length is 15 residues. In germline, CDR1 is SEHNR, CDR2 FQNEAQ (reference sequence). CDR3 coding DNA: TGTGCCAGCAGCTTAGCAGGACAGGTGTCCGGCACCATATATTTT. It translates to CASSLAGQVSGTIYF.

V usage is TRBV6-2 or TRBV6-3 and J usage is TRBJ2-1; D perhaps matches TRBD2 (6 bases). From germline, CDR1 is MNHEY and CDR2 SVGEGT. This CDR3 is 18 amino acids long. Trimming took 0 bases from V and 1 from J, leaving 16 bases between them. As DNA, the CDR3 is TGTGCCAGCAGTTACTCGAAAATAGCGGCGGGGTCCTACAATGAGCAGTTCTTC. This encodes CASSYSKIAAGSYNEQFF.

The chain carries TRBV5-1 and TRBJ2-5; D might be TRBD2 (5 bases). Trimming stripped 0 bases from V and 0 bases from J, with 12 bases between. This CDR3 is 16 amino acids long. Germline CDR1 is SGHRS and CDR2 is YFSETQ. CDR3 sequence reads: CASSLGTSLYQETQYF. The CDR3 DNA follows: TGCGCCAGCAGCTTGGGGACTTCCCTGTACCAAGAGACCCAGTACTTC.

The V call is TRBV12-3 or TRBV12-4, the J call TRBJ1-6; possibly TRBD1 for D (5 bases). The CDR3 consists of 13 residues. Trimming left V 3 bases short and J 9 bases short, with 9 bases between. The CDR3 coding sequence is TGTGCCAGCAGTTTGGGGCTGGGTTCACCCCTCCACTTT. Protein product: CASSLGLGSPLHF.

The chain joins TRBV19 to TRBJ1-4, with TRBD1 identical over 9 bases. The J segment lost 0 bases and the V segment lost 3 bases, leaving 2 bases of the junction unmatched. CDR3 length: 16 amino acids. In germline, CDR1 is LNHDA, CDR2 SQIVND (reference sequence). Here the CDR3 DNA reads TGTGCCAGTAGTATCGGACAGGGGACAACTAATGAAAAACTGTTTTTT. This codes for CASSIGQGTTNEKLFF.

The genes are TRBV21-1 and TRBJ2-1; the table assigns TRBD1, which was not confirmed against the DNA. TRBV21-1 constitutes a pseudogene. The CDR3 covers 16 residues. This CDR3 reads CASSNSRDRRHNEQFF. As DNA, the CDR3 is TGTGCCAGCAGCAATTCCCGGGACAGGAGGCACAATGAGCAGTTCTTC.

The gene calls are TRBV2 and TRBJ1-5; D remains ambiguous. Trimming removed 7 bases from V and 8 bases from J, with 12 bases in between. Looked up from germline, CDR1 is SNHLY and CDR2 is FYNNEI. CDR3 size: 12 residues. The DNA for the CDR3 is TGTGCCAGCATGGAGGCGGGTAAGCCCCAGCATTTT. Protein: CASMEAGKPQHF.

The chain carries TRBV6-5 and TRBJ2-7; D gene uncertain. The CDR3 is made up of 12 amino acids. The V gene lost 8 bases and the J gene lost 3 bases, with 11 bases spanning the gap. Looked up from germline, CDR1 is MNHEY and CDR2 is SVGAGI. The DNA for the CDR3 is TGTGCCAGCGGCCTTGCGGACTACGAGCAGTACTTC. Translated, it gives CASGLADYEQYF.

J is TRBJ1-1 and V is TRBV9; 7 bases are shared with TRBD1. V trimming: 0 bases; J trimming: 8 bases; junction bases outside the gene matches: 4. From germline, CDR1 is SGDLS and CDR2 YYNGEE. The CDR3 runs 13 residues. In DNA, the CDR3 is TGTGCCAGCAGCGTAGCCGGGACAGCCGAAGCTTTCTTT. Protein product: CASSVAGTAEAFF.

Only a few counts were recorded for this clone. The chain recombines TRBV7-6 with TRBJ2-1; no definite D call. This CDR3 spans 14 amino acids. V lost 2 bases and J 6 bases, leaving 11 bases between the germline ends. CDR1 is SGHVS and CDR2 is FNYEAQ in the germline V gene. As DNA, the CDR3 is TGTGCCAGCAGCTTAACTGTCTCACCCAATGAGCAGTTCTTC. It specifies CASSLTVSPNEQFF.

In its sample, this clone was seen once. CDR3 in amino acids: CASRDSQDSNQPQHF. Here the CDR3 DNA reads TGTGCCAGCAGAGACAGCCAAGATAGCAATCAGCCCCAGCATTTT. The chain recombines TRBV28 with TRBJ1-5; a possible D gene is TRBD1 (5 bases). The CDR3 runs 15 residues. In germline, CDR1 is MDHEN, CDR2 SYDVKM. Trimming left V 6 bases short and J 0 bases short, with 12 bases between.